This TCR beta chain was found in a study of blood T cell dynamics during melanoma immunotherapy. The time point is: pre-treatment baseline. The V segment lost 6 bases and the J segment 5 bases; nucleotides outside the gene matches: 5. The germline gives CDR1 SNHLY, CDR2 FYNNEI. CDR3 size: 15 residues. This clone showed up just once. Assay used: immunoSEQ multiplex PCR; TCRdb lists only in-frame clones, some missing. Among approximately 13,000 clones, approximately 84% were seen once, and the ten largest hold approximately 9.4%. The sequence came from a human donor with melanoma. J is TRBJ1-6 and V is TRBV2; 9 bases map to TRBD1. The material sequenced was blood, taken from a patient treated with checkpoint blockade. CDR3 in DNA: TGTGCCAGCAGGGGGACAGGGAGGGATAATTCACCCCTCCACTTT. Translating it yields CASRGTGRDNSPLHF.